This is a list of T cell receptor beta chains from one sample in a study of T cell repertoires in cytomegalovirus infection. TCRdb called the reads again in MiXCR, with one record for every CDR3 protein. The profile shows hundreds of thousands of distinct CDR3 sequences, roughly 30% of them singletons. Sequenced: PBMCs. Receptors were obtained from a human donor in good health (CMV status not recorded). Some clones in this sample may be carry-over from other donors' samples. CDR3s include the opening cysteine and the closing phenylalanine or tryptophan. A D gene is named only where the DNA matches it firmly. Clone size is not always given. Where it is, it says once, few, many or a class for expanded clones.

clone size: -; V gene: TRBV5-6; CDR3 length: 13; D gene: -; J gene: TRBJ2-5; CDR3 DNA: TGTGCCAGCAGCTTCCCGGCGAGGGAGACCCAGTACTTC; CDR3 protein: CASSFPARETQYF
clone size: -; V gene: TRBV5-4; CDR3 length: 12; D gene: -; J gene: TRBJ1-2; CDR3 DNA: TGTGCCAGCAGCTCGGAAACCTACGGCTACACCTTC; CDR3 protein: CASSSETYGYTF
clone size: -; V gene: TRBV7-9; CDR3 length: 14; D gene: -; J gene: TRBJ1-2; CDR3 DNA: TGTGCCAGCACATCGGCCCCGGCGGGCTATGGCTACACCTTC; CDR3 protein: CASTSAPAGYGYTF
clone size: -; V gene: TRBV3-1; CDR3 length: 15; D gene: -; J gene: TRBJ1-6; CDR3 DNA: TGTGCCAGCTGCCTGGACCAAAACTATAATTCACCCCTCCACTTT; CDR3 protein: CASCLDQNYNSPLHF
clone size: few; V gene: TRBV12-3/TRBV12-4; CDR3 length: 14; D gene: -; J gene: TRBJ2-2; CDR3 DNA: TGTGCCAGCAGCACGGACAGAAACACCGGGGAGCTGTTTTTT; CDR3 protein: CASSTDRNTGELFF
clone size: many; V gene: TRBV4-1; CDR3 length: 15; D gene: TRBD2; J gene: TRBJ2-3; CDR3 DNA: TGCGCCAGCAGCCTCCTAGCGGGAAGCACAGATACGCAGTATTTT; CDR3 protein: CASSLLAGSTDTQYF
clone size: -; V gene: TRBV6-6; CDR3 length: 13; D gene: -; J gene: TRBJ1-1; CDR3 DNA: TGTGCCACGTGGACGACATCGAACACTGAAGCTTTCTTT; CDR3 protein: CATWTTSNTEAFF
clone size: many; V gene: TRBV7-6; CDR3 length: 13; D gene: -; J gene: TRBJ1-1; CDR3 DNA: TGTGCCAGCAGCTTAGCGATGAACACTGAAGCTTTCTTT; CDR3 protein: CASSLAMNTEAFF
clone size: -; V gene: TRBV5-4; CDR3 length: 13; D gene: -; J gene: TRBJ1-2; CDR3 DNA: TGTGCCAGCAGCTTAAGCAGAGATTATGCCTACACCTTC; CDR3 protein: CASSLSRDYAYTF
clone size: -; V gene: TRBV20-1; CDR3 length: 12; D gene: -; J gene: TRBJ1-6; CDR3 DNA: TGCAGTGCTCCTACAGGGAATTCACCCCTCCACTTT; CDR3 protein: CSAPTGNSPLHF
clone size: -; V gene: TRBV18; CDR3 length: 15; D gene: -; J gene: TRBJ2-4; CDR3 DNA: TGTGCCAGCTCACCTCGGGCCTGGGTGAGAAACATTCAGTACTTC; CDR3 protein: CASSPRAWVRNIQYF
clone size: -; V gene: TRBV7-8; CDR3 length: 15; D gene: -; J gene: TRBJ1-5; CDR3 DNA: TGTGCCAGCAGCACCCTTGCGGGGGCACGGCCGCCCCAGCATTTT; CDR3 protein: CASSTLAGARPPQHF
clone size: -; V gene: TRBV11-3; CDR3 length: 16; D gene: TRBD1; J gene: TRBJ1-1; CDR3 DNA: TGTGCCAGCAGTCAGGGTGGAGGACAGGGAAACACTGAAGCTTTCTTT; CDR3 protein: CASSQGGGQGNTEAFF
clone size: -; V gene: TRBV6-6; CDR3 length: 14; D gene: -; J gene: TRBJ1-2; CDR3 DNA: TGTGCCAGCAGTCAAGGGACTCCTGACTATGGCTACACCTTC; CDR3 protein: CASSQGTPDYGYTF
clone size: -; V gene: TRBV24-1; CDR3 length: 14; D gene: TRBD2; J gene: TRBJ2-1; CDR3 DNA: TGTGCCACCAGTGCTAGCGGGGGGGCCAATGAGCAGTTCTTC; CDR3 protein: CATSASGGANEQFF
clone size: few; V gene: TRBV7-9; CDR3 length: 16; D gene: TRBD1; J gene: TRBJ2-7; CDR3 DNA: TGTGCCAGCAGCTTAGGGACAGGGTCCTCCACCCACGAGCAGTACTTC; CDR3 protein: CASSLGTGSSTHEQYF
clone size: once; V gene: TRBV19; CDR3 length: 15; D gene: -; J gene: TRBJ2-1; CDR3 DNA: TGTGCCAGTAGTATAGGGGCTAGTCTGGGCAATGAGCAGTTCTTC; CDR3 protein: CASSIGASLGNEQFF
clone size: many; V gene: TRBV4-2; CDR3 length: 13; D gene: TRBD1; J gene: TRBJ2-7; CDR3 DNA: TGTGCCAGCAGTGCGGACAGGGCCTACGAGCAGTACTTC; CDR3 protein: CASSADRAYEQYF
clone size: -; V gene: TRBV7-2; CDR3 length: 13; D gene: -; J gene: TRBJ2-3; CDR3 DNA: TGTTCCAGCAGCTTGTTTAGCACAGATACGAAGTATTTT; CDR3 protein: CSSSLFSTDTKYF
clone size: -; V gene: TRBV30; CDR3 length: 12; D gene: -; J gene: TRBJ1-1; CDR3 DNA: TGTGCCTGGAGTTATGGGAACACTGAAGCTTTCTTT; CDR3 protein: CAWSYGNTEAFF
clone size: few; V gene: TRBV11-2; CDR3 length: 17; D gene: -; J gene: TRBJ1-4; CDR3 DNA: TGTGCCAGCAGCCCCCGTCGGATCATTACAACTAATGAAAAACTGTTTTTT; CDR3 protein: CASSPRRIITTNEKLFF
clone size: few; V gene: TRBV5-6; CDR3 length: 18; D gene: -; J gene: TRBJ1-5; CDR3 DNA: TGTGCCAGCAGCTTGCTGGGCTCGAGCTGGGATAGCAATCAGCCCCAGCATTTT; CDR3 protein: CASSLLGSSWDSNQPQHF
clone size: -; V gene: TRBV5-4; CDR3 length: 15; D gene: -; J gene: TRBJ1-4; CDR3 DNA: TGTGCCAGCAGCCTAAAGACAGCGCTTGGTGAAAAACTGTTTTTT; CDR3 protein: CASSLKTALGEKLFF
clone size: few; V gene: TRBV10-3; CDR3 length: 13; D gene: -; J gene: TRBJ1-5; CDR3 DNA: TGTGCCATCAGAGGCACGAGCAATCAGCCCCAGCATTTT; CDR3 protein: CAIRGTSNQPQHF